The source of this TCR beta chain is a study of PD-1 blockade in classical Hodgkin lymphoma. Time point noted: cycle 4 day 1 (C4D1), after six to seven weeks of nivolumab. Relapse was seen in all patients after autologous stem cell transplantation, and brentuximab vedotin exposure was variable. Thawed PBMCs underwent magnetic negative selection to yield purified CD4+ T cells. For this clone: Antigen specificity is unknown. Sequence at one end of the junction differs from germline and may be a read error.

Findings and limits, study-wide: Before treatment, TCR diversity in newly diagnosed patients was reportedly lower than in healthy donors. Lower baseline TCR diversity marked trial partial responders and progressors.

The CDR3 totals 15 residues. The germline V gene encodes CDR1 SGHRS and CDR2 YFSETQ. TCRdb keeps only in-frame clones here, not all; method: immunoSEQ multiplex PCR. The sample holds about 30,000 clones, approximately 81% seen once. V is TRBV5-1 and J is TRBJ2-7; the match to TRBD1 covers 9 bases. The clonotype originates from a human donor with classical Hodgkin lymphoma. Source: CD4+ T cells from blood, taken before the fourth cycle of nivolumab. The CDR3 region is CASSSTGGPSFEQYF. In nucleotides, the CDR3 is TGCGCCAGCAGCTCAACAGGGGGCCCCTCCTTCGAGCAGTACTTC.